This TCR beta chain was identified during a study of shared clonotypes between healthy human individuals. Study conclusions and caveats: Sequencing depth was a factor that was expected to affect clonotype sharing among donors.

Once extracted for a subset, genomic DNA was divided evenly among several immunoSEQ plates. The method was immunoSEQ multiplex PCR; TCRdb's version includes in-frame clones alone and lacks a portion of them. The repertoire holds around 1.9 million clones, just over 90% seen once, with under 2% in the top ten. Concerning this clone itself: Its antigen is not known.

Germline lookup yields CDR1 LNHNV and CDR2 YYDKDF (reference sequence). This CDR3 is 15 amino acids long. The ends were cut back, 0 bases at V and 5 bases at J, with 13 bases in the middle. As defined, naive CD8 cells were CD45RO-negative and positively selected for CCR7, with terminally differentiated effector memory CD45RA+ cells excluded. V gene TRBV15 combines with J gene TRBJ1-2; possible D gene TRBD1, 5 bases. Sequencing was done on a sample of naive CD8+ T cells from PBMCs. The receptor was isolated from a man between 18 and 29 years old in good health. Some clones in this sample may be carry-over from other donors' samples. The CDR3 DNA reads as TGTGCCACCAGCAGAGAGATGACAGAGTTATATGGCTACACCTTC. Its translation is CATSREMTELYGYTF. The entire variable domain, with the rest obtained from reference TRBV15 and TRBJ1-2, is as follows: DAMVIQNPRYQVTQFGKPVTLSCSQTLNHNVMYWYQQKSSQAPKLLFHYYDKDFNNEADTPDNFQSRRPNTSFCFLDIRSPGLGDTAMYLCATSREMTELYGYTFGSGTRLTVV.